The rows below give T cell receptor beta chains drawn from one sample of a study of graft-versus-host responses after intestinal transplantation. Clones were read by immunoSEQ multiplex PCR, and TCRdb kept only the in-frame ones, dropping some. Here the sample spans over 20,000 clones, under 50% being singletons. The sequenced sample was alloreactive CD4+ T cells from a mixed lymphocyte reaction culture, obtained before intestinal transplant. Receptor source: a human patient who received an intestinal transplant. Each CDR3 is given with its conserved first and last residue. Each record gives: J gene, V gene, clone size, D gene, CDR3 protein, CDR3 DNA. D genes are given only for firm matches. Clone size appears in some rows only: once, few, many, or a class for an expanded clone.

J gene: TRBJ1-2; V gene: TRBV6-6; clone size: NA; D gene: TRBD1; CDR3 protein: CASSFGGTDRNGYTF; CDR3 DNA: TGTGCCAGCAGTTTTGGTGGGACAGACAGAAATGGCTACACCTTC
J gene: TRBJ1-1; V gene: TRBV6-5; clone size: NA; D gene: NA; CDR3 protein: CASSRGTLMNTEAFF; CDR3 DNA: TGTGCCAGCAGTAGAGGGACACTCATGAACACTGAAGCTTTCTTT
J gene: TRBJ2-1; V gene: TRBV7-2; clone size: once; D gene: NA; CDR3 protein: CASSPKWGGRANEQFF; CDR3 DNA: TGTGCCAGCAGCCCAAAGTGGGGAGGCAGGGCCAATGAGCAGTTCTTC
J gene: TRBJ1-2; V gene: TRBV21-1; clone size: NA; D gene: NA; CDR3 protein: CASSNGTGGLYGYTF; CDR3 DNA: TGTGCCAGCAGCAATGGGACAGGGGGCCTCTATGGCTACACCTTC
J gene: TRBJ2-2; V gene: TRBV7-3; clone size: few; D gene: TRBD2; CDR3 protein: CASSLQPRGGPGELFF; CDR3 DNA: TGTGCCAGCAGCTTACAGCCGCGGGGGGGCCCCGGGGAGCTGTTTTTT
J gene: TRBJ1-1; V gene: TRBV18; clone size: NA; D gene: NA; CDR3 protein: CASVLSGNTEAFF; CDR3 DNA: TGTGCCAGCGTCCTGTCGGGGAACACTGAAGCTTTCTTT
J gene: TRBJ2-2; V gene: TRBV6-5; clone size: few; D gene: NA; CDR3 protein: CASTLDTGGELFF; CDR3 DNA: TGTGCCAGCACCCTCGACACAGGCGGGGAGCTGTTTTTT
J gene: TRBJ2-4; V gene: TRBV7-9; clone size: NA; D gene: NA; CDR3 protein: CASSLLGQGSKNIQYF; CDR3 DNA: TGTGCCAGCAGCTTACTGGGTCAGGGGTCCAAAAACATTCAGTACTTC
J gene: TRBJ2-1; V gene: TRBV11-2; clone size: NA; D gene: NA; CDR3 protein: CASSLVLGGYNEQFF; CDR3 DNA: TGTGCCAGCAGCTTAGTCTTAGGGGGTTACAATGAGCAGTTCTTC
J gene: TRBJ2-5; V gene: TRBV25-1; clone size: NA; D gene: TRBD2; CDR3 protein: CASSEWGSGISQETQYF; CDR3 DNA: TGTGCCAGCAGTGAATGGGGTAGCGGGATATCCCAAGAGACCCAGTACTTC
J gene: TRBJ2-2; V gene: TRBV11-2; clone size: NA; D gene: TRBD1; CDR3 protein: CASSTYTGATGELFF; CDR3 DNA: TGTGCCAGCAGCACCTACACAGGGGCCACCGGGGAGCTGTTTTTT
J gene: TRBJ2-3; V gene: TRBV10-3; clone size: NA; D gene: TRBD1; CDR3 protein: CAIRKTGGLADTQYF; CDR3 DNA: TGTGCCATCAGGAAGACAGGGGGGTTGGCAGATACGCAGTATTTT
J gene: TRBJ2-1; V gene: TRBV18; clone size: NA; D gene: NA; CDR3 protein: CASSPPAPRNEQFF; CDR3 DNA: TGTGCCAGCTCACCACCGGCGCCCAGGAATGAGCAGTTCTTC
J gene: TRBJ2-5; V gene: TRBV7-7; clone size: few; D gene: TRBD2; CDR3 protein: CASSLDWGGTQYF; CDR3 DNA: TGTGCTAGCAGCTTAGATTGGGGGGGGACCCAGTACTTC
J gene: TRBJ1-2; V gene: TRBV5-1; clone size: NA; D gene: NA; CDR3 protein: CASSLVADPNYGYTF; CDR3 DNA: TGCGCCAGCAGCTTGGTGGCGGATCCTAACTATGGCTACACCTTC
J gene: TRBJ1-1; V gene: TRBV11-3; clone size: NA; D gene: TRBD1; CDR3 protein: CASSSQGATEAFF; CDR3 DNA: TGTGCCAGCAGTTCCCAGGGGGCCACTGAAGCTTTCTTT
J gene: TRBJ2-7; V gene: TRBV7-2; clone size: NA; D gene: TRBD1; CDR3 protein: CASSSNRGSYEQYF; CDR3 DNA: TGTGCCAGCAGCTCCAACAGGGGGTCCTACGAGCAGTACTTC
J gene: TRBJ2-4; V gene: TRBV6-6; clone size: NA; D gene: NA; CDR3 protein: CASSYFAENIQYF; CDR3 DNA: TGTGCCAGCAGTTACTTTGCAGAAAACATTCAGTACTTC
J gene: TRBJ2-3; V gene: TRBV6-4; clone size: few; D gene: TRBD2; CDR3 protein: CASSPGLAGTQYF; CDR3 DNA: TGTGCCAGCAGTCCCGGACTAGCGGGGACGCAGTATTTT
J gene: TRBJ2-7; V gene: TRBV6-1; clone size: NA; D gene: NA; CDR3 protein: CASTPSGSEGYEQYF; CDR3 DNA: TGTGCCAGCACCCCCAGTGGGTCGGAGGGCTACGAGCAGTACTTC
J gene: TRBJ2-5; V gene: TRBV2; clone size: few; D gene: TRBD2; CDR3 protein: CASSVLRGVGETQYF; CDR3 DNA: TGTGCCAGCAGCGTCCTTCGGGGGGTGGGGGAGACCCAGTACTTC
J gene: TRBJ2-3; V gene: TRBV19; clone size: few; D gene: NA; CDR3 protein: CASRGDGTDTQYF; CDR3 DNA: TGTGCCAGTCGCGGGGACGGCACAGATACGCAGTATTTT
J gene: TRBJ2-5; V gene: TRBV19; clone size: NA; D gene: TRBD1; CDR3 protein: CASSPPGQKQETQYF; CDR3 DNA: TGTGCCAGTAGTCCCCCGGGACAGAAGCAAGAGACCCAGTACTTC
J gene: TRBJ1-1; V gene: TRBV29-1; clone size: NA; D gene: NA; CDR3 protein: CSVVGQRGFEAFF; CDR3 DNA: TGCAGCGTTGTAGGTCAGCGGGGGTTTGAAGCTTTCTTT
J gene: TRBJ2-5; V gene: TRBV18; clone size: once; D gene: NA; CDR3 protein: CASSPWTLRETQYF; CDR3 DNA: TGTGCCAGCTCACCGTGGACTCTGAGGGAGACCCAGTACTTC
J gene: TRBJ1-1; V gene: TRBV19; clone size: NA; D gene: NA; CDR3 protein: CASSTQGLLNTEAFF; CDR3 DNA: TGTGCCAGTAGCACACAGGGTTTACTGAACACTGAAGCTTTCTTT
J gene: TRBJ2-1; V gene: TRBV5-6; clone size: NA; D gene: TRBD2; CDR3 protein: CASSLAGTTVYNEQFF; CDR3 DNA: TGTGCCAGCAGCTTGGCCGGGACTACCGTCTACAATGAGCAGTTCTTC
J gene: TRBJ1-4; V gene: TRBV11-2; clone size: NA; D gene: NA; CDR3 protein: CASRPGGDEKLFF; CDR3 DNA: TGTGCCAGCCGGCCCGGAGGGGATGAAAAACTGTTTTTT
J gene: TRBJ2-1; V gene: TRBV7-6; clone size: few; D gene: TRBD1; CDR3 protein: CASSLAGGPYNEQFF; CDR3 DNA: TGTGCCAGCAGCTTAGCAGGGGGCCCCTACAATGAGCAGTTCTTC
J gene: TRBJ2-2; V gene: TRBV19; clone size: few; D gene: TRBD1; CDR3 protein: CASHPTGAINTGELFF; CDR3 DNA: TGTGCCAGCCATCCGACAGGGGCTATAAACACCGGGGAGCTGTTTTTT
J gene: TRBJ2-5; V gene: TRBV5-5; clone size: NA; D gene: NA; CDR3 protein: CASSWPGVEETQYF; CDR3 DNA: TGTGCCAGCAGCTGGCCGGGGGTAGAAGAGACCCAGTACTTC
J gene: TRBJ2-3; V gene: TRBV5-1; clone size: NA; D gene: NA; CDR3 protein: CASSSTGSADTQYF; CDR3 DNA: TGCGCCAGCAGCTCGACAGGTAGCGCAGATACGCAGTATTTT
J gene: TRBJ2-6; V gene: TRBV9; clone size: NA; D gene: NA; CDR3 protein: CASTGSASGANVLTF; CDR3 DNA: TGTGCCAGCACCGGGAGCGCCTCTGGGGCCAACGTCCTGACTTTC
J gene: TRBJ2-4; V gene: TRBV2; clone size: NA; D gene: NA; CDR3 protein: CASSEQSGTYDIQYF; CDR3 DNA: TGTGCCAGCAGTGAACAATCCGGGACTTATGACATTCAGTACTTC
J gene: TRBJ1-5; V gene: TRBV19; clone size: few; D gene: NA; CDR3 protein: CASSSPRDSNQPQHF; CDR3 DNA: TGTGCCAGTAGTAGCCCCAGGGATAGCAATCAGCCCCAGCATTTT
J gene: TRBJ1-2; V gene: TRBV6-5; clone size: few; D gene: NA; CDR3 protein: CASSYNGLYGYTF; CDR3 DNA: TGTGCCAGCAGTTACAACGGACTCTATGGCTACACCTTC
J gene: TRBJ2-7; V gene: TRBV5-1; clone size: few; D gene: TRBD2; CDR3 protein: CASSSPGVAGVLMKQYF; CDR3 DNA: TGCGCCAGCAGCTCTCCCGGGGTAGCGGGGGTCCTCATGAAGCAGTACTTC
J gene: TRBJ2-3; V gene: TRBV7-2; clone size: NA; D gene: TRBD2; CDR3 protein: CASSKRTSGTDTQYF; CDR3 DNA: TGTGCCAGCAGCAAAAGGACTAGCGGCACAGATACGCAGTATTTT
J gene: TRBJ1-2; V gene: TRBV6-5; clone size: NA; D gene: TRBD1; CDR3 protein: CASRKQGPNYGYTF; CDR3 DNA: TGTGCCAGCAGAAAACAGGGGCCAAATTATGGCTACACCTTC
J gene: TRBJ1-2; V gene: TRBV7-2; clone size: NA; D gene: NA; CDR3 protein: CASSTHRVNNYGYTF; CDR3 DNA: TGTGCCAGCAGCACCCACAGGGTGAACAACTATGGCTACACCTTC
J gene: TRBJ2-3; V gene: TRBV18; clone size: NA; D gene: TRBD2; CDR3 protein: CASSALGAGGTDTQYF; CDR3 DNA: TGTGCCAGCTCAGCCCTCGGAGCGGGGGGCACAGATACGCAGTATTTT
J gene: TRBJ2-7; V gene: TRBV6-5; clone size: few; D gene: NA; CDR3 protein: CASRRDTLSIYEQYF; CDR3 DNA: TGTGCCAGCAGGCGCGACACGTTGTCCATCTACGAGCAGTACTTC
J gene: TRBJ2-7; V gene: TRBV2; clone size: NA; D gene: NA; CDR3 protein: CASSENPGDEQYF; CDR3 DNA: TGTGCCAGCAGTGAAAACCCGGGGGACGAGCAGTACTTC